This is a list of T cell receptor beta chains from one sample in a study of blood T cells in healthy people across ages. MiXCR, run by TCRdb on the 5' RACE reads, gives a single entry per CDR3 protein. The sample records over a million distinct CDR3 sequences, 35% to 55% being singletons. Sequenced material: blood. The receptors were sampled from a woman aged 60-70 years in good health. Each CDR3 is given with its conserved first and last residue. The D gene is left open where the match is weak. Size tells how often a clone was seen (once, few, many) or the class of an expanded clone, and some rows leave it out.

len,d_gene,v_gene,j_gene,abundance,CDR3aa,CDR3nt
15,-,TRBV20-1,TRBJ2-5,-,CSARVGGGAQETQYF,TGCAGTGCTAGAGTGGGAGGAGGGGCCCAAGAGACCCAGTACTTC
13,-,TRBV5-1,TRBJ1-2,-,CASSASTGGGYTF,TGCGCCAGCAGCGCCTCGACAGGTGGGGGCTACACCTTC
12,-,TRBV3-1,TRBJ2-1,-,CASSQVRTEQFF,TGTGCCAGCAGCCAAGTTAGGACTGAGCAGTTCTTC
18,TRBD1,TRBV10-1,TRBJ2-6,-,CASSEGQGLTSGANVLTF,TGCGCCAGCAGTGAGGGACAGGGGTTGACGTCTGGGGCCAACGTCCTGACTTTC
16,TRBD2,TRBV20-1,TRBJ2-7,few,CSARDPAPTGGYEQYF,TGCAGTGCTAGAGATCCCGCCCCTACGGGGGGCTACGAGCAGTACTTC
16,-,TRBV4-1,TRBJ2-1,few,CASSQVGGSSYNEQFF,TGCGCCAGCAGCCAAGTCGGGGGTAGCTCCTACAATGAGCAGTTCTTC
19,TRBD2,TRBV3-1,TRBJ2-2,-,CASSKYSGTSGANTGELFF,TGTGCCAGCAGCAAATATTCCGGGACTAGCGGTGCGAACACCGGGGAGCTGTTTTTT
14,-,TRBV5-1,TRBJ1-1,-,CASSLEVRHTETFF,TGCGCCAGCAGCTTGGAAGTCAGACACACTGAAACTTTCTTT
15,TRBD2,TRBV6-1,TRBJ2-7,few,CASREAAGAFYEQYF,TGTGCCAGCAGGGAAGCAGCGGGGGCCTTCTACGAGCAGTACTTC
12,TRBD2,TRBV2,TRBJ2-3,-,CAWTSGAGTLYF,TGTGCCTGGACTAGCGGGGCAGGTACGCTGTATTTT
18,TRBD1,TRBV9,TRBJ2-3,-,CASSVAWTGGANADAQYF,TGTGCCAGCAGCGTAGCGTGGACAGGGGGCGCGAATGCGGATGCGCAGTATTTT
15,TRBD1,TRBV10-3,TRBJ1-5,few,CATLDGTAAGQPQHF,TGTGCCACGCTGGACGGGACAGCGGCCGGTCAGCCCCAGCATTTT
11,TRBD1,TRBV28,TRBJ1-6,few,CASQGAQPLHF,TGTGCCAGCCAGGGGGCACAGCCCCTCCACTTT
14,-,TRBV10-3,TRBJ2-3,few,CAISEGGSTDTQYF,TGTGCCATCAGTGAGGGGGGGAGCACAGATACGCAGTATTTT
16,TRBD2,TRBV27,TRBJ2-5,few,CASSLTASGGQETQYF,TGTGCCAGCAGTTTAACGGCTAGCGGGGGACAAGAGACCCAGTACTTC
16,-,TRBV11-2,TRBJ2-3,few,CASSLDQVPLVGTQYF,TGTGCCAGCAGCTTAGATCAGGTTCCCCTCGTAGGTACGCAGTATTTT
18,TRBD2,TRBV19,TRBJ2-1,-,CASRRSVAGGRRANEQFF,TGTGCCAGTAGGCGTTCGGTAGCGGGAGGCCGAAGGGCCAATGAGCAGTTCTTC
14,-,TRBV5-6,TRBJ2-7,-,CASSPGQPPYEQYF,TGTGCCAGCAGCCCCGGACAGCCGCCCTACGAGCAGTACTTC
12,-,TRBV10-3,TRBJ2-7,-,CAISAGESEQYF,TGTGCCATCAGTGCTGGAGAGAGCGAGCAGTACTTC
14,-,TRBV4-1,TRBJ2-3,few,CASREVTSTDTQYF,TGCGCCAGCAGAGAGGTTACTAGCACAGATACGCAGTATTTT
13,-,TRBV11-2,TRBJ2-1,-,CASSSLEVPAQFF,TGTGCCAGCAGCTCGCTCGAGGTGCCGGCGCAGTTCTTC
16,-,TRBV20-1,TRBJ2-7,-,CSARDNSPSSYNEQYF,TGCAGTGCTAGAGATAACAGCCCGAGCTCCTACAATGAGCAGTACTTC
13,-,TRBV5-1,TRBJ2-5,few,CASSVLTQETQYF,TGCGCCAGCAGCGTGCTCACCCAAGAGACCCAGTACTTC
15,-,TRBV27,TRBJ2-7,few,CASSLPARLPYEQYF,TGTGCCAGCAGTTTACCCGCCAGGCTCCCCTACGAGCAGTACTTC
14,TRBD1,TRBV2,TRBJ1-2,-,CASTGGTVNYGYTF,TGTGCCAGCACTGGGGGGACAGTTAACTATGGCTACACCTTC
14,-,TRBV13,TRBJ2-7,once,CASSFRDRVYEQYF,TGTGCCAGCAGCTTCAGGGACCGAGTCTACGAGCAGTACTTC
17,TRBD2,TRBV5-1,TRBJ2-6,-,CASSLVSRGSGANVLTF,TGCGCCAGCAGCTTGGTGTCGCGGGGGTCGGGGGCCAACGTCCTGACTTTC
14,-,TRBV10-3,TRBJ2-7,-,CAISPGSGTYEQYF,TGTGCCATCAGTCCAGGGTCGGGGACCTACGAGCAGTACTTC
16,-,TRBV7-3,TRBJ2-4,few,CASSLTSSGLYNIQYF,TGTGCCAGCAGCTTAACGTCATCAGGGTTGTATAACATTCAGTACTTC
15,-,TRBV12-3/TRBV12-4,TRBJ2-3,many,CASSLMFRDTDTQYF,TGTGCCAGCAGTTTAATGTTCCGCGACACAGATACGCAGTATTTT
13,-,TRBV6-5,TRBJ2-5,few,CASSAGRWETQYF,TGTGCCAGCAGTGCGGGGAGATGGGAGACCCAGTACTTC
15,-,TRBV20-1,TRBJ2-3,few,CSAGTGEGGTDTQYF,TGCAGTGCTGGAACTGGGGAGGGGGGCACAGATACGCAGTATTTT
15,TRBD1,TRBV11-2,TRBJ2-1,few,CASSLGPGGWNEQFF,TGTGCCAGCAGCTTAGGCCCAGGGGGCTGGAATGAGCAGTTCTTC
14,TRBD2,TRBV27,TRBJ2-1,few,CASKREGYYNEQFF,TGTGCCAGCAAGCGGGAGGGGTACTACAATGAGCAGTTCTTC
16,TRBD2,TRBV10-3,TRBJ2-5,-,CAISGGSGRAAIEQYF,TGTGCCATCAGTGGGGGTAGCGGGAGGGCCGCTATTGAGCAGTACTTC
16,-,TRBV27,TRBJ2-5,-,CAGSQRAGPIQETQYF,TGTGCCGGCAGTCAAAGAGCGGGCCCTATCCAAGAGACCCAGTACTTC
14,-,TRBV28,TRBJ2-7,-,CASSPGRRTYEQYF,TGTGCCAGCAGTCCTGGACGGAGGACCTACGAGCAGTACTTC
15,TRBD2,TRBV18,TRBJ2-7,-,CASSPLPAGEYEQYF,TGTGCCAGCTCACCGTTGCCAGCGGGAGAATACGAGCAGTACTTC
16,TRBD2,TRBV7-2,TRBJ2-1,-,CASSLVGTSGSYEQFF,TGTGCCAGCAGCTTAGTGGGGACTAGCGGGAGCTATGAGCAGTTCTTC
16,-,TRBV6-1,TRBJ2-5,-,CASSEQGWSDQETQYF,TGTGCCAGCAGTGAACAGGGGTGGTCAGACCAAGAGACCCAGTACTTC
14,-,TRBV27,TRBJ2-7,few,CASSLYPGVREQYF,TGTGCCAGCAGTTTATATCCGGGAGTGAGGGAGCAGTACTTC
18,TRBD1,TRBV5-1,TRBJ2-4,-,CASSLLHRDRVAKNIQYF,TGCGCCAGCAGCTTACTACACCGGGACAGGGTAGCCAAAAACATTCAGTACTTC
11,-,TRBV29-1,TRBJ2-7,few,CTRGRAYEQYF,TGCACCCGAGGCAGGGCGTACGAGCAGTACTTC
15,TRBD2,TRBV20-1,TRBJ2-7,-,CSARDPWRDYNEQYF,TGCAGTGCTAGAGATCCGTGGCGGGACTACAATGAGCAGTACTTC
17,-,TRBV27,TRBJ2-2,-,CASSFEGIQAYTGELFF,TGTGCCAGCAGTTTTGAGGGAATCCAGGCTTACACCGGGGAGCTGTTTTTT
11,-,TRBV20-1,TRBJ2-1,-,CSAPLEREQFF,TGCAGTGCTCCTCTAGAGCGGGAGCAGTTCTTC
18,-,TRBV11-1,TRBJ2-6,few,CASSPLTGVMGGANVLTF,TGTGCCAGCAGCCCGCTGACAGGAGTCATGGGTGGGGCCAACGTCCTGACTTTC
14,-,TRBV2,TRBJ1-2,-,CASSEMQINYGFTF,TGTGCCAGCAGTGAAATGCAGATAAACTATGGCTTCACCTTC
14,-,TRBV5-5,TRBJ2-7,-,CASSFQLVAYEQYF,TGTGCCAGCAGCTTCCAATTGGTTGCCTACGAGCAGTACTTC
16,TRBD1,TRBV11-2,TRBJ2-5,-,CASSLVGTGLQETQYF,TGTGCCAGCAGCTTAGTAGGGACAGGGCTCCAAGAGACCCAGTACTTC
16,-,TRBV5-1,TRBJ2-7,-,CASSPTGRGPDYEQYF,TGCGCCAGCAGCCCCACGGGGAGGGGGCCGGACTACGAGCAGTACTTC